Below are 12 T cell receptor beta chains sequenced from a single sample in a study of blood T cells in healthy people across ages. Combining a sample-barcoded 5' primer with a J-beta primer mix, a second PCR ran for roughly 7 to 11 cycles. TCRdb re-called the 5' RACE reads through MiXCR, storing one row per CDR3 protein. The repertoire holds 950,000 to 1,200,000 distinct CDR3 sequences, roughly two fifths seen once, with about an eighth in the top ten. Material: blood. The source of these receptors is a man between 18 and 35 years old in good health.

The CDR3 sequence: CATTLDRGPGNTIYF. CDR3 DNA sequence: TGTGCCACCACTTTAGACAGGGGTCCTGGAAACACCATATATTTT. The V call is TRBV15, the J call TRBJ1-3, with TRBD1 identical over 8 bases. V shed 7 bases and J 2 bases; nucleotides not matched to a gene: 7. Germline-derived CDR1 and CDR2 are LNHNV and YYDKDF (reference sequence). CDR3 size: 15 residues.

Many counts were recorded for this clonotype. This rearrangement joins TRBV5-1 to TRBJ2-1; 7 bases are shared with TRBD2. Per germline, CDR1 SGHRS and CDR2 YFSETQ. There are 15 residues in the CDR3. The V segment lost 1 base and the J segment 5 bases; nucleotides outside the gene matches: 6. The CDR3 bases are TGCGCCAGCAGCTTGAGGACGGGGGGAGACAATGAGCAGTTCTTC. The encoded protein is CASSLRTGGDNEQFF.

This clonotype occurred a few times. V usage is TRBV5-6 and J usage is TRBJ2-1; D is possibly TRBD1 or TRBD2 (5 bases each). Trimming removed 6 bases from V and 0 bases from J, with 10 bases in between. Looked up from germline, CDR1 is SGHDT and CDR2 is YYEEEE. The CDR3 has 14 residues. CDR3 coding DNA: TGTGCCAGCACCGGGACCCCCTCCTACAATGAGCAGTTCTTC. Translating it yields CASTGTPSYNEQFF.

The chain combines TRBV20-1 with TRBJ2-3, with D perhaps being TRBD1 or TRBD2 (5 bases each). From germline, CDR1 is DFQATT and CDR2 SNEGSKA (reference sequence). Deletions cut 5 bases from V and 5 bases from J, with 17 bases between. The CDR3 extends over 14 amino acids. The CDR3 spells CSASAGAREDTQYF. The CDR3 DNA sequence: TGCAGTGCTTCCGCCGGGGCCCGGGAAGATACGCAGTATTTT.

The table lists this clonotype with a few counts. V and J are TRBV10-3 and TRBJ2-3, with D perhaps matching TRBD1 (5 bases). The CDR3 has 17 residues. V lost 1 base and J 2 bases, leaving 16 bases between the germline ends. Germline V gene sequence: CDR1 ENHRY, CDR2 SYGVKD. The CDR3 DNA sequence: TGTGCCATCAGTGAGTGGGGATGGGGCCGGAACACAGATACGCAGTATTTT. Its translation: CAISEWGWGRNTDTQYF.

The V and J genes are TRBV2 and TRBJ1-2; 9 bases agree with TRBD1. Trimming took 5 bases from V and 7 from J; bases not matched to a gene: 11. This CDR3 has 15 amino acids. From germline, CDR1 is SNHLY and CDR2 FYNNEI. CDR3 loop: CASSSDLRDRVGYTF. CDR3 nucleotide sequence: TGTGCCAGCAGTTCCGATCTCCGGGACAGGGTTGGCTACACCTTC.

For the CDR3, the DNA is TGTGCCAGCAGTCAACGCAGGCCCTACGAGCAGTACTTC. It codes for CASSQRRPYEQYF. The V call is TRBV27, the J call TRBJ2-7; no clear D gene. Trimming cost V 5 bases and J 2 bases, with 10 bases left between them. The CDR3 totals 13 residues. CDR1 MNHEY and CDR2 SMNVEV come from the germline V gene (reference sequence).

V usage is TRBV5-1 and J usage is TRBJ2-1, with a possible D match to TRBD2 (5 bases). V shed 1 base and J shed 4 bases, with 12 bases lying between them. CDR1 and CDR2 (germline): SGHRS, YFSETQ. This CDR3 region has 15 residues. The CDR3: CASSLSGEIYNEQFF. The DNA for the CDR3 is TGCGCCAGCAGCTTGTCCGGGGAAATTTACAATGAGCAGTTCTTC.

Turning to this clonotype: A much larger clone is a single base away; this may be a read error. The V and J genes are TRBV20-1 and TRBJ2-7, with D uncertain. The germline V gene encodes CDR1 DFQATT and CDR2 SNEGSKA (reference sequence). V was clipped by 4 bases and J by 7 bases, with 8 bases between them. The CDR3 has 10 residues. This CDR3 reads CSATVNEQYF. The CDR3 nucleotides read TGCAGTGCTACTGTTAATGAGCAGTACTTC.

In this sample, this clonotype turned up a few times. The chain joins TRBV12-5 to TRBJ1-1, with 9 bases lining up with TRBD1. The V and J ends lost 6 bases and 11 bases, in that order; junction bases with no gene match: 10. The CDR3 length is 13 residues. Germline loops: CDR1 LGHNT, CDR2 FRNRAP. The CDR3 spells CASGQITGGEAFF. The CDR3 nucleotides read TGTGCTAGTGGCCAAATTACAGGGGGCGAGGCTTTCTTT.

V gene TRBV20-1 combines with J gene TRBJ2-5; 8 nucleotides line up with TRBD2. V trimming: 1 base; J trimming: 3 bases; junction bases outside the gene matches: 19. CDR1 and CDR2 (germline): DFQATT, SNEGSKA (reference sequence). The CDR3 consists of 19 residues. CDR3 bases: TGCAGTGCTAGAGCGGTACCGGGACTAGTCGCCGGACGAAAAGAGACCCAGTACTTC. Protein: CSARAVPGLVAGRKETQYF.

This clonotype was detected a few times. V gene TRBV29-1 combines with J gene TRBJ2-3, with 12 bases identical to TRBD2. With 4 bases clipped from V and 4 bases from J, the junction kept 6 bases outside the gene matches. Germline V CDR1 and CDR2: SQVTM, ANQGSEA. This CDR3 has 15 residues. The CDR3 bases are TGCAGCGTTGGGGCTAGCGGGGGGGTGTCAGATACGCAGTATTTT. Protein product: CSVGASGGVSDTQYF.